The rows below give T cell receptor beta chains drawn from one sample of a study of long-term antiretroviral therapy in people with HIV. Clones were sequenced by immunoSEQ multiplex PCR, and TCRdb holds only the in-frame ones, with some missing. The sample lists tens of thousands of clones, less than 80% occurring once. Sample: unsorted PBMCs, taken 1.1 years before starting antiretroviral therapy. These receptors were obtained from a woman between 40 and 50 years old with HIV. The CDR3 runs from the conserved cysteine through the conserved F or W. The D gene is left open where the match is weak. A row's size may be missing; if present it is once, few, many or a size class.

j_call | d_call | clone_size | v_call | cdr3_aa | cdr3_nt
TRBJ2-7 | TRBD1 | few | TRBV5-5 | CASSIGQGAYEQYF | TGTGCCAGCAGCATAGGACAGGGGGCCTACGAGCAGTACTTC
TRBJ1-4 | . | once | TRBV2 | CAIRDPLSEKLFF | TGTGCCATCCGGGACCCGCTGTCTGAAAAACTGTTTTTT
TRBJ2-2 | . | . | TRBV7-9 | CASSSGAGPGELFF | TGTGCCAGCAGCTCAGGAGCCGGGCCCGGGGAGCTGTTTTTT
TRBJ1-1 | TRBD1 | once | TRBV7-9 | CASSLGAGGETEAFF | TGTGCCAGCAGCTTAGGTGCAGGGGGAGAGACTGAAGCTTTCTTT
TRBJ1-1 | . | once | TRBV14 | CASSRSVGAMNTEAFF | TGTGCCAGCAGCCGATCCGTGGGGGCTATGAACACTGAAGCTTTCTTT
TRBJ1-2 | . | large | TRBV27 | CATFSLSGYGYTF | TGTGCCACCTTCAGCCTTTCGGGGTATGGCTACACCTTC
TRBJ1-5 | . | . | TRBV29-1 | CSVGEVGQPQHF | TGCAGCGTTGGGGAGGTTGGTCAGCCCCAGCATTTT
TRBJ2-7 | . | few | TRBV5-4 | CASSLGERGGYEQYF | TGTGCCAGCAGCTTGGGGGAGAGAGGGGGCTACGAGCAGTACTTC
TRBJ2-2 | . | . | TRBV27 | CASRWTVTGELFF | TGTGCCAGCAGGTGGACGGTCACCGGGGAGCTGTTTTTT
TRBJ1-1 | . | . | TRBV4-1 | CASSSRDEAFF | TGCGCCAGCAGCTCACGGGACGAAGCTTTCTTT
TRBJ2-1 | TRBD2 | . | TRBV7-9 | CASSLELAGVNEQFF | TGTGCCAGCAGCTTAGAACTAGCGGGGGTGAATGAGCAGTTCTTC
TRBJ1-5 | . | . | TRBV28 | CASSFPGQPQHF | TGTGCCAGCAGTTTCCCGGGTCAGCCCCAGCATTTT
TRBJ1-4 | . | few | TRBV11-2 | CASSLDSTNEKLFF | TGTGCCAGCAGCCTGGACAGCACTAATGAAAAACTGTTTTTT
TRBJ2-4 | . | few | TRBV19 | CASSIDFTSQGIQYF | TGTGCCAGTAGTATAGATTTCACCTCGCAAGGCATTCAGTACTTC
TRBJ1-1 | . | . | TRBV11-3 | CASSFSVNTEAFF | TGTGCCAGCAGCTTTTCAGTGAACACTGAAGCTTTCTTT
TRBJ2-7 | . | . | TRBV5-1 | CASSFDGDYEQYF | TGCGCCAGCAGCTTCGACGGCGACTACGAGCAGTACTTC
TRBJ2-3 | . | . | TRBV5-1 | CASSLPDTDTQYF | TGCGCCAGCAGCTTGCCAGACACAGATACGCAGTATTTT
TRBJ1-1 | . | . | TRBV9 | CASGGGATEAFF | TGTGCCAGCGGAGGAGGGGCCACTGAAGCTTTCTTT
TRBJ2-5 | . | . | TRBV10-3 | CAISANGETQYF | TGTGCCATCAGTGCCAACGGGGAGACCCAGTACTTC
TRBJ2-3 | . | few | TRBV5-1 | CASSLPWARGTDTQYF | TGCGCCAGCAGCCTTCCCTGGGCACGGGGCACAGATACGCAGTATTTT
TRBJ2-1 | . | . | TRBV4-3 | CASSHLVGQSSYNEQFF | TGCGCCAGCAGCCACCTAGTCGGGCAGAGCTCCTACAATGAGCAGTTCTTC
TRBJ1-3 | . | . | TRBV7-9 | CASSLGSAGNTIYF | TGTGCCAGCAGCTTAGGGTCAGCCGGAAACACCATATATTTT